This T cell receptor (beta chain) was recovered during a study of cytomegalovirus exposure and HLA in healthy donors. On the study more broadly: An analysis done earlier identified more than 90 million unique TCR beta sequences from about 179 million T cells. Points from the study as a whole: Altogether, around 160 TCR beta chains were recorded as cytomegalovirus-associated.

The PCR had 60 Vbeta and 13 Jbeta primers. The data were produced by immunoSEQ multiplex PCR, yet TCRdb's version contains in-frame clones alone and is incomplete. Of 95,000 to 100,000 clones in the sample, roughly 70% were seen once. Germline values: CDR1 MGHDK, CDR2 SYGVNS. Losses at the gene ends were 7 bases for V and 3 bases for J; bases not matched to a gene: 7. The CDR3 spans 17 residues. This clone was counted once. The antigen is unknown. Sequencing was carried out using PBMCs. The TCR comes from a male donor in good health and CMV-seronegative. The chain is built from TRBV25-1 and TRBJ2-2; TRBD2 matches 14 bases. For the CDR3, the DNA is TGTGCCAGCATGACTAGCGGGAGGGGTTTGTACACCGGGGAGCTGTTTTTT. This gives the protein CASMTSGRGLYTGELFF. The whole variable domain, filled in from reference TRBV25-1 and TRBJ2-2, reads EADIYQTPRYLVIGTGKKITLECSQTMGHDKMYWYQQDPGMELHLIHYSYGVNSTEKGDLSSESTVSRIRTEHFPLTLESARPSHTSQYLCASMTSGRGLYTGELFFGEGSRLTVL.